One sample yielded the 31 T cell receptor beta chains listed below, sequenced in a study of blood T cell repertoires in COVID-19. Sequenced by immunoSEQ multiplex PCR; TCRdb stores in-frame clones only, minus some. The sample records over 90,000 clones, around 84% being singletons. Sequencing input: peripheral blood. The receptors stem from a human donor in a cohort sampled during active COVID-19.

The chain combines TRBV28 with TRBJ1-2, with 7 nucleotides matching TRBD1. Trimming cost V 4 bases and J 4 bases; bases outside gene matches: 0. The CDR3 length is 12 residues. In germline, CDR1 is MDHEN, CDR2 SYDVKM. CDR3 coding DNA: TGTGCCAGCAGTTGGGACAGCTATGGCTACACCTTC. This sequence encodes CASSWDSYGYTF.

The V gene is TRBV5-1, the J gene TRBJ2-5; D may be TRBD2 (6 bases). This CDR3 is built from 14 residues. Trimming removed 4 bases from V and 1 base from J, with 11 bases in between. Germline V gives CDR1 SGHRS, CDR2 YFSETQ. The DNA for the CDR3 is TGCGCCAGCAGCCCAGTCGGGAGCCAAGAGACCCAGTACTTC. Translating gives CASSPVGSQETQYF.

This clone came up a few times. The rearrangement joins TRBV29-1 to TRBJ2-7, with 10 bases lining up with TRBD1. The CDR3 sequence is 14 residues long. V was clipped by 5 bases and J by 0 bases; unmatched bases: 4. Germline CDR1 reads SQVTM; CDR2 reads ANQGSEA. The DNA for the CDR3 is TGCAGCGTTAGGACAGGGGGACGCTCCTACGAGCAGTACTTC. Translating it yields CSVRTGGRSYEQYF.

The chain is built from TRBV7-6 and TRBJ2-7; TRBD2 aligns across 7 bases. J was trimmed by 5 bases and V by 3 bases; bases with no gene match: 4. The CDR3 contains 13 residues. Germline V CDR1 and CDR2: SGHVS, FNYEAQ. CDR3 loop: CASSFGGTNEQYF. The DNA for the CDR3 is TGTGCCAGCAGCTTCGGGGGGACCAACGAGCAGTACTTC.

This clone was seen only once. The chain links TRBV18 to TRBJ2-3; possibly TRBD2 for D (7 bases). V shed 6 bases and J shed 2 bases, with 15 bases lying between them. The CDR3 is 15 amino acids. CDR1 and CDR2 (germline): KGHSH, LQKENI. DNA for the CDR3: TGTGCCAGCTCGCGGGGGCCAGGTACCACAGATACGCAGTATTTT. Translated, it gives CASSRGPGTTDTQYF.

The gene calls are TRBV6-2 or TRBV6-3 and TRBJ2-5; TRBD1 might be the D (5 bases). The CDR3 contains 14 residues. Trimming pared 2 bases from V and 1 base from J, leaving 8 bases between. Germline V gene sequence: CDR1 MNHEY, CDR2 SVGEGT. As DNA, the CDR3 is TGTGCCAGCAGTTACGATCAGGGCCAAGAGACCCAGTACTTC. This gives the protein CASSYDQGQETQYF.

V is TRBV24-1 and J is TRBJ2-5, with D maybe TRBD1 (5 bases). The germline V gene encodes CDR1 KGHDR and CDR2 SFDVKD. Trimming left V 9 bases short and J 1 base short, with 11 bases between. The CDR3 sequence is 13 residues long. DNA for the CDR3: TGTGCCACCCAAAGGACAAGCCAAGAGACCCAGTACTTC. Protein sequence: CATQRTSQETQYF.

This clone was counted a few times. V and J are TRBV5-4 and TRBJ1-2; 9 bases map to TRBD1. V shed 0 bases and J 5 bases; nucleotides not matched to a gene: 14. This CDR3 has 18 residues. Germline assignment: CDR1 SGHNT and CDR2 YYREEE (reference sequence). As DNA, the CDR3 is TGTGCCAGCAGCTTGGATGGGACAGGGCAACCCATAGGTTATGGCTACACCTTC. Translation: CASSLDGTGQPIGYGYTF.

The V call is TRBV9, the J call TRBJ2-3; 7 nucleotides agree with TRBD1. Trimming at V came to 4 bases and at J to 2 bases, leaving 13 bases not matched to a gene. Germline assignment: CDR1 SGDLS and CDR2 YYNGEE. The CDR3 totals 17 residues. The CDR3 nucleotides are TGTGCCAGCAGCACTCACAGGGGCCCCTTGCCCACAGATACGCAGTATTTT. Translated: CASSTHRGPLPTDTQYF.

The chain carries TRBV28 and TRBJ2-3, with 10 bases matching TRBD2. The CDR3 length is 19 residues. Germline V CDR1 and CDR2: MDHEN, SYDVKM. The V segment lost 8 bases and the J segment 6 bases; nucleotides outside the gene matches: 23. DNA for the CDR3: TGTGCCAGCTCCCGGGTAGCGGGGGGAACATCGTTTGTCATCGATACGCAGTATTTT. Residues: CASSRVAGGTSFVIDTQYF.

V usage is TRBV15 and J usage is TRBJ2-7, with TRBD2 matching over 8 bases. V was clipped by 6 bases and J by 2 bases; unmatched bases: 12. Germline values: CDR1 LNHNV, CDR2 YYDKDF (reference sequence). CDR3 length equals 16 residues. The CDR3: CATRGPGGAKPYEQYF. The CDR3 nucleotides are TGTGCCACCAGGGGACCGGGAGGGGCGAAACCCTACGAGCAGTACTTC.

This clone appeared once. The rearrangement joins TRBV30 to TRBJ1-4; D may be TRBD1 (6 bases). CDR1 and CDR2 from the germline V gene are GTSNPN and SVGIG (reference sequence). Trimming pared 5 bases from V and 5 bases from J, leaving 21 bases between. The CDR3 spans 16 residues. The CDR3, as DNA: TGTGCCTGGCATACAGGGATTCTCCCGAGAAATGAAAAACTGTTTTTT. Amino acids: CAWHTGILPRNEKLFF.

V and J are TRBV13 and TRBJ2-7; TRBD1 matches 10 bases. CDR1 is PRHDT, CDR2 FYEKMQ, per germline (reference sequence). This CDR3 spans 15 amino acids. J was trimmed by 2 bases and V by 5 bases; bases with no gene match: 6. The chain's CDR3 is CASSLTGGLTYEQYF. For the CDR3, the DNA is TGTGCCAGCAGCCTGACAGGGGGCCTAACCTACGAGCAGTACTTC.

The chain couples TRBV10-3 to TRBJ2-2, with 8 positions matching TRBD1. Per germline, CDR1 ENHRY and CDR2 SYGVKD. CDR3 length equals 14 residues. V was clipped by 4 bases and J by 8 bases; unmatched bases: 6. The CDR3: CAISGRQGAGELFF. The CDR3 region has the DNA TGTGCCATCAGTGGTCGGCAGGGGGCTGGGGAGCTGTTTTTT.

This chain joins TRBV7-2 and TRBJ1-4; 7 bases align to TRBD1. This CDR3 has 15 residues. With 3 bases clipped from V and 8 bases from J, the junction kept 9 bases outside the gene matches. Germline assignment: CDR1 SGHTA and CDR2 FQGNSA. CDR3 sequence: CASSFQQGEGEKLFF. The CDR3 DNA follows: TGTGCCAGCAGCTTCCAGCAGGGGGAAGGGGAAAAACTGTTTTTT.

The genes are TRBV30 and TRBJ1-5, with a possible D match to TRBD1 (5 bases). The CDR3 spans 14 residues. Germline-derived CDR1 and CDR2 are GTSNPN and SVGIG (reference sequence). V gave up 2 bases and J gave up 3 bases, with 11 bases separating them. CDR3 DNA: TGTGCCTGGAGTTTGGGGCGAGACAATCAGCCCCAGCATTTT. This codes for CAWSLGRDNQPQHF.

The chain has TRBV19 and TRBJ1-2; TRBD1 agrees at 7 bases. In germline, CDR1 is LNHDA, CDR2 SQIVND (reference sequence). The CDR3 extends over 13 amino acids. The trim removed 10 bases at V and 8 bases at J, leaving 13 bases unmatched. CDR3 residues: CATAATGAGGYTF. CDR3 in DNA: TGTGCCACTGCCGCCACAGGGGCGGGGGGCTACACCTTC.

In DNA, the CDR3 is TGTGCCAGCAGACCAGGGGCTAGCTATGGCTACACCTTC. Encoded protein: CASRPGASYGYTF. The V and J genes are TRBV7-2 and TRBJ1-2, with D maybe TRBD1 (6 bases). Germline loops: CDR1 SGHTA, CDR2 FQGNSA. This CDR3 is 13 amino acids long. Trimming left V 6 bases short and J 4 bases short, with 12 bases between.

The chain joins TRBV6-5 to TRBJ2-7; TRBD1 agrees at 10 bases. CDR1 and CDR2 from the germline V gene are MNHEY and SVGAGI. Unmatched junction bases numbered 6, after V lost 7 bases and J lost 3 bases. The CDR3 runs to 14 residues. CDR3 residues: CASTATGGLYEQYF. The DNA of the CDR3 is TGTGCCAGCACCGCGACAGGGGGCCTCTACGAGCAGTACTTC.

V is TRBV27 and J is TRBJ1-3; 7 bases map to TRBD1. The trim removed 3 bases at V and 3 bases at J, leaving 5 bases unmatched. Germline loops: CDR1 MNHEY, CDR2 SMNVEV (reference sequence). This CDR3 contains 15 residues. CDR3 amino acids: CASSLTGIGGNTIYF. The CDR3 DNA reads TGTGCCAGCAGTTTGACAGGGATTGGTGGAAACACCATATATTTT.

The V call is TRBV27, the J call TRBJ2-5; 8 positions agree with TRBD2. Losses at the gene ends were 5 bases for V and 5 bases for J; bases not matched to a gene: 16. Germline V gene data show CDR1 as MNHEY and CDR2 as SMNVEV (reference sequence). CDR3 size: 17 residues. The CDR3 bases are TGTGCCAGCAGTCCCCAGGCAGCGGGGGCCCCAGCGGAGACCCAGTACTTC. As protein: CASSPQAAGAPAETQYF.

V is TRBV18 and J is TRBJ1-3; 7 bases are a match to TRBD1. CDR3 length: 15 amino acids. V shed 3 bases, J shed 4 bases, and the junction held 6 bases outside the gene matches. CDR1 KGHSH and CDR2 LQKENI come from the germline V gene. The CDR3 loop is CASSPRQGQGNTIYF. The DNA for the CDR3 is TGTGCCAGCTCACCTAGACAGGGACAAGGAAACACCATATATTTT.

About this clone: One end of the junction is discordant with germline, which a read error may explain. The chain uses TRBV7-7 and TRBJ1-4; D call uncertain. This CDR3 is 16 amino acids long. Germline lookup yields CDR1 SSHAT and CDR2 FNYEAQ (reference sequence). This CDR3 reads CASTPVPDTFNEKLFF. In DNA, the CDR3 is TGTGCTAGCACGCCTGTCCCAGACACGTTTAATGAAAAACTGTTTTTT.

This clone was picked up a small number of times. The genes are TRBV12-5 and TRBJ2-1; TRBD1 agrees at 9 bases. In germline, CDR1 is LGHNT, CDR2 FRNRAP. The CDR3 consists of 15 residues. V dropped 6 bases and J dropped 3; count of bases not matched to a gene: 6. The CDR3 loop is CASGPGQGDYNEQFF. The CDR3 DNA follows: TGTGCTAGTGGACCGGGACAGGGTGACTACAATGAGCAGTTCTTC.

This clone was seen once. The chain uses TRBV24-1 and TRBJ1-4; TRBD1 aligns across 8 bases. The CDR3 is made up of 18 amino acids. The ends lost 11 bases at V and 0 bases at J; junction bases unmatched: 16. The germline V gene encodes CDR1 KGHDR and CDR2 SFDVKD. CDR3 region: CARQDRDLSWTTNEKLFF. The CDR3 nucleotides read TGTGCCAGACAGGACAGGGACCTTTCTTGGACAACTAATGAAAAACTGTTTTTT.

The V and J genes are TRBV28 and TRBJ1-2, with no clear D. V lost 7 bases, J lost 4 bases, and 22 bases lay in between. The CDR3 consists of 16 residues. The germline V gene has CDR1 MDHEN and CDR2 SYDVKM. The CDR3 reads CASNTFPSLVSYGYTF. CDR3 bases: TGTGCCAGCAATACTTTCCCTTCCTTGGTTTCCTATGGCTACACCTTC.

This clone was seen only once. V usage is TRBV10-3 and J usage is TRBJ1-4; no clear D gene. The germline V and J ends were trimmed by 7 bases and 0 bases, with 6 bases remaining between them. The CDR3 has 13 amino acids. The germline CDR1 and CDR2 sequences are ENHRY and SYGVKD. The CDR3 reads CAIKDSTNEKLFF. As DNA, the CDR3 is TGTGCCATCAAGGACTCAACTAATGAAAAACTGTTTTTT.

This chain joins TRBV18 and TRBJ2-2; D remains ambiguous. Germline V gene data show CDR1 as KGHSH and CDR2 as LQKENI. Trimming took 4 bases from V and 0 from J, leaving 9 bases between them. The CDR3 runs to 15 residues. CDR3 region: CASSLSIANTGELFF. CDR3 in DNA: TGTGCCAGCTCACTCTCCATAGCGAACACCGGGGAGCTGTTTTTT.

This sequence joins TRBV4-2 and TRBJ2-1; 12 positions match TRBD2. Germline loops: CDR1 LGHNA, CDR2 YNFKEQ. The V gene end was trimmed by 4 bases and the J gene end by 9 bases; junction bases not matched to a gene: 16. The CDR3 is made up of 18 amino acids. CDR3 nucleotides: TGTGCCAGCAGCCCGCTTGCTAGCGGGGGGGCGTCCCACAGTGAGCAGTTCTTC. The encoded protein is CASSPLASGGASHSEQFF.

The rearrangement joins TRBV19 to TRBJ1-2; D is perhaps TRBD1 (5 bases). V shed 3 bases and J shed 8 bases, with 19 bases lying between them. The germline V gene has CDR1 LNHDA and CDR2 SQIVND (reference sequence). There are 15 residues in the CDR3. In DNA, the CDR3 is TGTGCCAGTAGTATCGGGACTGGCCGGTCTGACGGCTACACCTTC. Protein: CASSIGTGRSDGYTF.

V and J are TRBV10-3 and TRBJ1-2; 8 positions match TRBD1. With 10 bases clipped from V and 0 bases from J, the junction kept 4 bases outside the gene matches. Looked up from germline, CDR1 is ENHRY and CDR2 is SYGVKD. CDR3 length: 13 amino acids. The CDR3 loop is CATGGQTNYGYTF. The CDR3 DNA reads TGTGCCACAGGGGGCCAAACTAACTATGGCTACACCTTC.